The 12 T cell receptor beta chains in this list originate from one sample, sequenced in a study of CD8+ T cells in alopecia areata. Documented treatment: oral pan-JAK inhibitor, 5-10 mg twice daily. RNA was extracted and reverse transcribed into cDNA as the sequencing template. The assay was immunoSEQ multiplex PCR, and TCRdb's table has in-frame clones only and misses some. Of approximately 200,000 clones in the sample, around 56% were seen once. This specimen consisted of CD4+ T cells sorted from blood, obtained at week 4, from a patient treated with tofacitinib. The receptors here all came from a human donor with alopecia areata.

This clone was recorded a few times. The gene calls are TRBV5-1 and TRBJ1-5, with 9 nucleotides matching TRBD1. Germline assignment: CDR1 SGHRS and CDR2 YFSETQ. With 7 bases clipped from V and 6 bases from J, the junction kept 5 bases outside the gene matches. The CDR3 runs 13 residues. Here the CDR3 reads CASGTGTGQPQHF. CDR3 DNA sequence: TGCGCCAGCGGGACAGGGACGGGTCAGCCCCAGCATTTT.

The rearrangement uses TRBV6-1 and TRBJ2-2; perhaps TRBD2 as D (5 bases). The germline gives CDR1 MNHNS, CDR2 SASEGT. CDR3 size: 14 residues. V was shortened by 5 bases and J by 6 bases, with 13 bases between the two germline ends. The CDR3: CASSYVTEAGELFF. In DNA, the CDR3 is TGTGCCAGCAGTTATGTGACGGAGGCCGGGGAGCTGTTTTTT.

The CDR3 loop reads CSGWGQMNTEAFF. The CDR3, as DNA: TGCAGCGGGTGGGGACAAATGAACACTGAAGCTTTCTTT. The chain joins TRBV29-1 to TRBJ1-1; tentative D call: TRBD1 (6 bases). Trimming removed 7 bases at V and 0 bases at J, with 12 bases between. Per the germline V gene, CDR1 is SQVTM and CDR2 is ANQGSEA. The CDR3 length is 13 residues.

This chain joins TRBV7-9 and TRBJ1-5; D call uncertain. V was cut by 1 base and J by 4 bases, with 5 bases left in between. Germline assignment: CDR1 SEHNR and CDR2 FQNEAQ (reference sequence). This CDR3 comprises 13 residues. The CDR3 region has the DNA TGTGCCAGCAGCTTAGGTCAGAATCAGCCCCAGCATTTT. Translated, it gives CASSLGQNQPQHF. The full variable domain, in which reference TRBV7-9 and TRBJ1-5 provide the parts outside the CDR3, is DTGVSQNPRHKITKRGQNVTFRCDPISEHNRLYWYRQTLGQGPEFLTYFQNEAQLEKSRLLSDRFSAERPKGSFSTLEIQRTEQGDSAMYLCASSLGQNQPQHFGDGTRLSIL.

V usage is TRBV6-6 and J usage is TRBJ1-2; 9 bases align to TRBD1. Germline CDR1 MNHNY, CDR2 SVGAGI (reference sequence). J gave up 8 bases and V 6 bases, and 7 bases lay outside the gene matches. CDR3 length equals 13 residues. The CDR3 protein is CASSPGTGLGYTF. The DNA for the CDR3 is TGTGCCAGCAGCCCCGGGACAGGGTTAGGCTACACCTTC.

The DNA of the CDR3 is TGTGCCAGCAGTTACGAGGGGCGCACCCAAAACATTCAGTACTTC. Its protein product is CASSYEGRTQNIQYF. The chain couples TRBV6-6 to TRBJ2-4; D may match TRBD1 or TRBD2 (5 bases each). Trimming pared 2 bases from V and 5 bases from J, leaving 13 bases between. Germline loops: CDR1 MNHNY, CDR2 SVGAGI (reference sequence). This CDR3 spans 15 amino acids.

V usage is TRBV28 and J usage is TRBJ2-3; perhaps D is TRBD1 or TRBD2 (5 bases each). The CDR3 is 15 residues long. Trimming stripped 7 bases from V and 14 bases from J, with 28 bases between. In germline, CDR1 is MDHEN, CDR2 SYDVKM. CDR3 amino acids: CASTPQTSVAPQGYF. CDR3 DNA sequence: TGTGCCAGCACCCCTCAAACATCCGTAGCGCCTCAGGGGTATTTT.

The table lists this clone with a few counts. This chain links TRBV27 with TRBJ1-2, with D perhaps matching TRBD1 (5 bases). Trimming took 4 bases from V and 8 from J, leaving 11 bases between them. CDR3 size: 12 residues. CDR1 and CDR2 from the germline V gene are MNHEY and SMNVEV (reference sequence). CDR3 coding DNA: TGTGCCAGCAGTTATTTGGGGGACGGCTACACCTTC. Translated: CASSYLGDGYTF.

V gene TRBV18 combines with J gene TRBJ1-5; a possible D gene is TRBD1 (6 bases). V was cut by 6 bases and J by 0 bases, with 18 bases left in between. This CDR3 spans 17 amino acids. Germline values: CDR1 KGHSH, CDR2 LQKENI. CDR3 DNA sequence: TGTGCCAGCTCCGGGACCCCTAGGGGGGATAGCAATCAGCCCCAGCATTTT. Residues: CASSGTPRGDSNQPQHF.

CDR3 in DNA: TGTGCCACCAGCAGAGATAGGGGGGGCCTAGAACAAGAGACCCAGTACTTC. This encodes CATSRDRGGLEQETQYF. The rearrangement joins TRBV15 to TRBJ2-5, with D perhaps matching TRBD2 (7 bases). Germline lookup yields CDR1 LNHNV and CDR2 YYDKDF (reference sequence). Trimming removed 0 bases from V and 2 bases from J, with 16 bases in between. The CDR3 is 17 amino acids.

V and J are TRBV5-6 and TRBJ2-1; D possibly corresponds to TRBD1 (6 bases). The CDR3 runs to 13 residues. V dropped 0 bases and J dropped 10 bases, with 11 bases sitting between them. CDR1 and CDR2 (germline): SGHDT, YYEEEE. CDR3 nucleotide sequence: TGTGCCAGCAGCTTGGACAGGGTAGGGGAGCAGTTCTTC. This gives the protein CASSLDRVGEQFF.

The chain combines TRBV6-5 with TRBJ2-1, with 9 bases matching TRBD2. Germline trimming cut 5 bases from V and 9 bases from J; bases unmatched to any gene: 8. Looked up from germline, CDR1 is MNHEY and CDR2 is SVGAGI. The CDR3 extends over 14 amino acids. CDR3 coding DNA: TGTGCCAGCAGTCGCAGCGGGGGGACTGCTGAGCAGTTCTTC. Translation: CASSRSGGTAEQFF.